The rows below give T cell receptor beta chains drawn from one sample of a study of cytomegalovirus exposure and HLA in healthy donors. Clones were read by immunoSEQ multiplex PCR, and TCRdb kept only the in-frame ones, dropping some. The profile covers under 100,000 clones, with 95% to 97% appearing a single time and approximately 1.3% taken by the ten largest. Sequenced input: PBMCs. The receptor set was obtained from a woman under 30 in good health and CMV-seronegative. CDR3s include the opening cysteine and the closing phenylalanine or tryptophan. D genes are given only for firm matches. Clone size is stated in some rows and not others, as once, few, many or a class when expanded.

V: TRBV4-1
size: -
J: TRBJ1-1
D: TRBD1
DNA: TGCGCCAGCAGCCAAGGGGACAGGGTAATAGCTTTCTTT
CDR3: CASSQGDRVIAFF

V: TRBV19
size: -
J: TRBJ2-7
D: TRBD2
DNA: TGTGCCAGTAGTATGGCCGGGGGGTCCTACGAGCAGTACTTC
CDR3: CASSMAGGSYEQYF

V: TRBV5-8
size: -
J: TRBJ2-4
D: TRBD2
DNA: TGTGCCAGCACCAGAGCTTTGGCGAGCGGGGAAAACATTCAGTACTTC
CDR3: CASTRALASGENIQYF

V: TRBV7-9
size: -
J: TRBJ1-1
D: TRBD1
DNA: TGTGCCAGCAGCTTCGGAACCACAGGGGAATGGGATGAAGCTTTCTTT
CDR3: CASSFGTTGEWDEAFF

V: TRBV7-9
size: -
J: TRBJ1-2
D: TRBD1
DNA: TGTGCCAGCAGCCTACCCACGACAGGGAACTATGGCTACACCTTC
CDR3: CASSLPTTGNYGYTF

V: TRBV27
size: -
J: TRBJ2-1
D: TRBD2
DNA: TGTGCCAGCCGAGCACTAGCGGGATACAATGAGCAGTTCTTC
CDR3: CASRALAGYNEQFF

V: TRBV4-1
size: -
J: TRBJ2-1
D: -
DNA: TGCGCCAGCAGCCAAGACGGTTACAATGAGCAGTTCTTC
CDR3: CASSQDGYNEQFF

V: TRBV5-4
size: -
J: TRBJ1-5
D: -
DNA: TGTGCCAGCAGCTTGGACTCTCAGCCCCAGCATTTT
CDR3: CASSLDSQPQHF

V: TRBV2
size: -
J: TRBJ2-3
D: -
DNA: TGTGCCAGCAGTGAAACGGGGGAGGACGGGACAGATACGCAGTATTTT
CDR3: CASSETGEDGTDTQYF

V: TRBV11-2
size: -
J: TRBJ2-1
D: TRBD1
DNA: TGTGCCAGCAGCTCGACAGGGGGCTCCTACAATGAGCAGTTCTTC
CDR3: CASSSTGGSYNEQFF

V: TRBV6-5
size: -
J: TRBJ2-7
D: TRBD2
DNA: TGTGCCAGCAGTTACGGGCGGGAGGTTCCCTACGAGCAGTACTTC
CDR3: CASSYGREVPYEQYF

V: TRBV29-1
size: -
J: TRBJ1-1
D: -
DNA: TGCAGCGTCGACAGTTTTCTCTACACTGAAGCTTTCTTT
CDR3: CSVDSFLYTEAFF

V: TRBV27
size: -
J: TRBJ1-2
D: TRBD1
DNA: TGTGCCAGCAGTTTGAAAAAGAACGACAGGGGCTTTGGCTACACCTTC
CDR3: CASSLKKNDRGFGYTF

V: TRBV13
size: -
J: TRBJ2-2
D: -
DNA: TGTGCCAGCAGCCTACTAGCGAACACCGGGGAGCTGTTTTTT
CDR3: CASSLLANTGELFF

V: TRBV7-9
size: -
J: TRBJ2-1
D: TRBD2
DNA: TGTGCCAGCAGCATCTCCGAGCGGGAGGGTGGTGAGCAGTTCTTC
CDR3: CASSISEREGGEQFF

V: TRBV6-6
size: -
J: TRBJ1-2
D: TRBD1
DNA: TGTGCCAGCAGTTACCTGACAGGGTCTGGCTACACCTTC
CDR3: CASSYLTGSGYTF

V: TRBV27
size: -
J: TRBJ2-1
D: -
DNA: TGTGCCAGCAGTTTACTAAGCTCCTACAATGAGCAGTTCTTC
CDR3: CASSLLSSYNEQFF

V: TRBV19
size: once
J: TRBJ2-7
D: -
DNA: TGTGCCAGTAGTTTCCAAATCGGTGTTTACGAGCAGTACTTC
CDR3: CASSFQIGVYEQYF

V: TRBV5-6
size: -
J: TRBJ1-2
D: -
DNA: TGTGCCAGCAGCTTGGGCGGGGGTACTGGTACGGTGTGGGGCTACACCTTC
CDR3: CASSLGGGTGTVWGYTF

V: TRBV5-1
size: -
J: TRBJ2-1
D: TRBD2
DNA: TGCGCCAGCAGCTTGGGGCTGGGTAGCGGGACCTACAATGAGCAGTTCTTC
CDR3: CASSLGLGSGTYNEQFF

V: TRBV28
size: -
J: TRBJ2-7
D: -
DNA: TGTGCCAGCAGGCGGGACGCCTACGAGCAGTACTTC
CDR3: CASRRDAYEQYF

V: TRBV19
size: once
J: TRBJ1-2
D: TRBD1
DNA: TGTGCCAGTAGCGGACAGGGATCTAACTATGGCTACACCTTC
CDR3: CASSGQGSNYGYTF

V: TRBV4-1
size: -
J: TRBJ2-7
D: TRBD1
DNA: TGCGCCAGCCGCGACCAGGGGGCAAACGAGCAGTACTTC
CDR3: CASRDQGANEQYF

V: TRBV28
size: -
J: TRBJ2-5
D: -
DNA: TGTGCCAGCAGTTCCCCATCTGGAGGCCAAGAGACCCAGTACTTC
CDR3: CASSSPSGGQETQYF

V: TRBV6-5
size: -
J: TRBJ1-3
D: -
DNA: TGTGCCAGCAGGGCGCGGCGTCTGGAGTACACCATATATTTT
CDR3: CASRARRLEYTIYF

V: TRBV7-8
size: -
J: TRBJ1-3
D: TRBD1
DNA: TGTGCCAGCAGGGCAGGGGGTGGAAACACCATATATTTT
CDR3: CASRAGGGNTIYF

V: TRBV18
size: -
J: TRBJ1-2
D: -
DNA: TGTGCCAGCTCACCATCCCGGGAACGGGGCTATGGCTACACCTTC
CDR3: CASSPSRERGYGYTF

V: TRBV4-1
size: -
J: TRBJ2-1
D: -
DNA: TGCGCCAGCAGCCAGGTCACAGGAATCAATGAGCAGTTCTTC
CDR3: CASSQVTGINEQFF

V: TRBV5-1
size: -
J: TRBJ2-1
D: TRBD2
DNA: TGCGCCAGCAGCTTGGACGGGAGGGTCCACTCCTACAATGAGCAGTTCTTC
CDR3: CASSLDGRVHSYNEQFF

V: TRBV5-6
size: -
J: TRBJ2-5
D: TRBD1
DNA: TGTGCCAGCAGCTTGGAGACAGGGGCTAAATGGGGGACCCAGTACTTC
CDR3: CASSLETGAKWGTQYF